This section outlines one TCR beta chain sequence together with its context. This sample was included in a study of blood T cell repertoires in COVID-19. Germline V gene sequence: CDR1 SQVTM, CDR2 ANQGSEA. V dropped 5 bases and J dropped 0; count of bases not matched to a gene: 4. The CDR3 runs 15 residues. The assay was immunoSEQ multiplex PCR, and TCRdb's table has in-frame clones only and misses some. The sample yields roughly 440,000 clones, approximately 89% seen once. Material for sequencing was peripheral blood. The TCR comes from a woman in her forties or fifties with COVID-19, enrolled during active disease. This chain links TRBV29-1 with TRBJ2-1; 10 bases are a match to TRBD1. In DNA form, the CDR3 reads TGCAGCGTTCCCGGGACAGGGGTCTCCTACAATGAGCAGTTCTTC. Its translation: CSVPGTGVSYNEQFF.